This T cell receptor beta chain was retrieved from a study of regulatory T cells in long-lasting Graves disease (dated by TCRdb to 2020 to 2022). Context from the whole study: In the newly diagnosed Graves' disease group, patients had been taking antithyroid drugs for less than 3 months. Patients with persistent Graves' disease were compared with patients with newly diagnosed Graves' disease using TCR sequencing and RNA sequencing of peripheral blood. The study was registered as a clinical trial and conducted in China. A total of roughly 35 samples underwent TCR sequencing: some 13 from persistent and approximately 20 from newly diagnosed Graves' disease patients.

What the time point label conveys for this sample: newly diagnosed GD, antithyroid drugs for less than 3 months. RNA was extracted from PBMCs in TRIzol for both TCR sequencing and RNA sequencing. The diagnosis of Graves' disease was made according to American Thyroid Association guidelines. Patients were recruited from an endocrinology department in Xi'an, China. From each patient, around 9 milliliters of peripheral blood was collected into an EDTA anticoagulant tube. Ficoll Paque Plus density gradient separation was used to isolate PBMCs, and no further T cell sorting was done. An Agilent 2100 Bioanalyzer and agarose gel were used to check RNA quality, while a NanoDrop 2000 measured RNA concentration. Compared with germline, V lacks 1 base and J lacks 0 bases; bases without a gene match: 2. The CDR3 runs 16 residues from the cysteine to the phenylalanine. Of the read, only the CDR3 DNA is kept; its 48 bases are in frame from base 1. The germline V gene supplies CDR1 SGHTA and CDR2 FQGTGA.

This clonotype was seen a few times. Its antigen remains undetermined. No quality values exist for individual bases; no much larger clone is one base distant. The study at large found these results: Only peripheral blood was studied, because thyroid tissue, the primary lesion, was inaccessible. TRBV28, TRBJ1-2 and TRBJ2-5 were preferentially used in persistent disease, while TRBV20-1 and TRBJ2-1 were favored in newly diagnosed disease. Persistent patients shared more public clonotypes among themselves (under 3,000) than newly diagnosed patients did (over 900). Sequencing and analysis were limited to the TCR beta chain. As a limitation, the authors acknowledged that the small sample size may reduce accuracy. Lower TCR Shannon entropy and fewer highly expanded clones were observed in persistent Graves' disease patients than in newly diagnosed patients, which suggested clonal expansion.

The library was generated by multiplex PCR. Instrument used: Illumina HiSeq 4000. iRepertoire HTBI primers and Arm-PCR amplification of CDR3 regions were used to construct TCR beta libraries. PCR products were gel purified before sequencing. Per the source publication's procedure: A total of some 60 TRBV and some 15 TRBJ segments were identified across samples and were used for gene usage analysis of CDR3 amino acid clonotypes. COPE and FqMerger were used to merge the filtered high-quality paired reads into contigs. BLAST was used to align contigs to the IMGT TRBV, TRBD and TRBJ reference genes, and CDR3 was defined following IMGT. Any clonotype with a frequency above 0.1% was classified as a highly expanded clone. Repertoire diversity was measured by Shannon entropy, and V-J evenness by the Gini coefficient. Clonotypes shared by more than one individual were considered public. The public reads were reanalyzed by TCRdb: fastp trimming at Q25, MiXCR alignment, in-frame beta chains only. When rows share a CDR3 protein, they turn into one entry using the most common DNA and genes. V and J calls and clone size were set by TCRdb, not the authors. The sample yields about 530,000 distinct CDR3 sequences; about 16% were counted once. In total, the top ten clones hold approximately 25% of the sample.

These data also featured in a second study, about T cells in Graves' hyperthyroidism and ophthalmopathy. Per that second paper: Stable Graves' hyperthyroidism was defined as the absence of progression to ophthalmopathy over 18 months of follow-up. Hyperthyroidism patients were newly diagnosed, with disease duration under 2 months, and aged 18 to 65 years. The study excluded patients with uncontrolled infections, other autoimmune diseases, pregnancy or lactation. Diagnoses were established on the basis of clinical symptoms, serum thyroxine and TRAb, thyroid ultrasound, and orbital computed tomography. The first round of RT-PCR for the TCR CDR3 was performed with the HTBI primer set and the Qiagen OneStep RT-PCR kit. Blood samples also contained most of the expanded thyroid clonotypes (frequency above 0.001), which suggests that blood repertoires may reflect thyroid immune responses. Ophthalmopathy was separated from stable hyperthyroidism by a 13 V-J signature model, with about 88% sensitivity and roughly 84% specificity obtained in cross-validation and 80%/75% obtained in testing. In validation, the model predicted progression to ophthalmopathy a median of about 5.9 months before onset, with roughly 68% sensitivity and about 72% specificity. A discovery cohort of around 100 patients, approximately 44 with Graves' ophthalmopathy and 55 to 60 with stable Graves' hyperthyroidism, was used to find distinguishing TCR V-J signatures. Whether ophthalmopathy could be predicted prospectively was tested in an independent validation cohort made up of under 20 hyperthyroidism patients plus 17 patients who later progressed to ophthalmopathy. The 75 to 100 discovery patients were randomly split 7:3 into training and test sets. The study also compared thyroid tissue and blood T-cell repertoires from five or six Graves' hyperthyroidism patients. After sampling, hyperthyroidism patients received methimazole starting at 30 mg daily, and ophthalmopathy patients received high-dose intravenous methylprednisolone. The libraries were constructed in a second round of multiplex PCR and then size-selected and purified. Paired-end sequencing of the libraries was performed with 100 bp reads on an Illumina HiSeq2000. SOAPnuke was used to process the raw data, throwing out any read that contained adapters or uncalled bases, had a mean Phred below 15, or lacked an exact constant-primer or identifier match. COPE v1.2.5 was used to merge high-quality paired reads, and clonotypes were defined as unique nucleotide sequences. MiTCR v1.1 was used to align clonotypes to the IMGT TRBV, TRBD and TRBJ reference segments. Analysis was restricted to V-J combinations with a frequency above 0.0001, which covered roughly 99% of repertoires. The TCS score was defined as F50 (clonal expansion) divided by E x V (chaos), with BLOSUM62-based TCRdist calculated between CDR3 peptides within each V-J. Welch's t-statistics and random forest reduced roughly 540 V-J features to 13, which were used in a naive Bayes classifier (R e1071). No statistical method was used to set the sample size in advance, and investigators knew the group allocation. TCR Vbeta CDR3 sequencing of approximately 140 peripheral blood samples (over 40 ophthalmopathy, approximately 80 hyperthyroidism and some 17 progressor patients) is reported in the paper.

The TCR originated in a woman aged 35 to 60 with Graves disease. Donor details come from another sample of the same person, matched by shared clones. The material sequenced was peripheral blood mononuclear cells (PBMCs), taken at new diagnosis, from a patient treated with antithyroid drugs. Here the chain combines TRBV7-3 and TRBJ2-1; TRBD2 lines up with 8 middle nucleotides. The DNA reads as follows: TGTGCCAGCAGCTTAAACGGGGGGGCCTCCTACAATGAGCAGTTCTTC. This is translated as CASSLNGGASYNEQFF. The entire variable domain, with the stretches around the CDR3 drawn from the reference TRBV7-3 and TRBJ2-1 proteins, is GAGVSQTPSNKVTEKGKYVELRCDPISGHTALYWYRQSLGQGPEFLIYFQGTGAADDSGLPNDRFFAVRPEGSVSTLKIQRTERGDSAVYLCASSLNGGASYNEQFFGPGTRLTVL.